This TCR beta chain originates from a study of T cell changes during pregnancy in multiple sclerosis. This CDR3 comprises 17 residues. J lost 3 bases, V lost 5 bases, and 15 bases had no gene match. The germline V gene encodes CDR1 MDHEN and CDR2 SYDVKM. Sequenced by immunoSEQ multiplex PCR; TCRdb stores in-frame clones only, minus some. The table records 20,000 to 30,000 clones, 80% to 90% of them present only once. The sample was CD8+ T cells from peripheral blood mononuclear cells, taken in the second trimester of pregnancy. This TCR was sampled from a female donor with multiple sclerosis, enrolled in a pregnancy study. The J gene is TRBJ2-7, the V gene TRBV28; 8 bases fit TRBD2. This CDR3 is CASSTLFLSGGHYEQYF. The CDR3 DNA reads TGTGCCAGCAGTACTTTGTTTCTAAGCGGGGGTCACTACGAGCAGTACTTC.